Shown below are 13 T cell receptor beta chains from a single sample sequenced in a study of beta chain features in type 1 diabetes. TCRB transcripts that were expressed got sequenced, as all of the isolated RNA had been reverse transcribed. Measured with immunoSEQ multiplex PCR; TCRdb has only the in-frame clones, and not every one. The sample lists 140,000 to 150,000 clones; about 50% were seen once. The sequenced sample was Tregs from blood. These receptors all come from a man younger than 35 in good health.

This clone was picked up a small number of times. The rearrangement links TRBV2 to TRBJ2-3; TRBD2 might be the D (6 bases). The CDR3 has 15 residues. Germline values: CDR1 SNHLY, CDR2 FYNNEI. V was trimmed by 3 bases and J by 1 base, leaving 11 bases between them. CDR3 region: CASSDSSGRTDTQYF. The CDR3 DNA is TGTGCCAGCAGTGATAGTAGCGGCCGCACAGATACGCAGTATTTT. The complete variable domain, with remaining parts taken from reference TRBV2 and TRBJ2-3, reads EPEVTQTPSHQVTQMGQEVILRCVPISNHLYFYWYRQILGQKVEFLVSFYNNEISEKSEIFDDQFSVERPDGSNFTLKIRSTKLEDSAMYFCASSDSSGRTDTQYFGPGTRLTVL.

The rearrangement uses TRBV28 and TRBJ2-1; 11 bases fit TRBD2. The V and J ends lost 3 bases and 0 bases, in that order; junction bases with no gene match: 10. This CDR3 region has 19 residues. Germline V gene data show CDR1 as MDHEN and CDR2 as SYDVKM. The CDR3 region is CASSFAGTSGFRSYNEQFF. CDR3 sequence (DNA): TGTGCCAGCAGTTTTGCCGGGACTAGCGGTTTTCGCTCCTACAATGAGCAGTTCTTC. The full variable domain, with the rest looked up from reference TRBV28 and TRBJ2-1, is DVKVTQSSRYLVKRTGEKVFLECVQDMDHENMFWYRQDPGLGLRLIYFSYDVKMKEKGDIPEGYSVSREKKERFSLILESASTNQTSMYLCASSFAGTSGFRSYNEQFFGPGTRLTVL.

V gene TRBV19 combines with J gene TRBJ2-3; 11 bases agree with TRBD2. CDR1 and CDR2 (germline): LNHDA, SQIVND (reference sequence). With V trimmed by 7 bases and J by 4 bases, 4 bases remained unmatched. The CDR3 is 14 residues long. The CDR3 spells CASKTSGDPDTQYF. The CDR3 DNA is TGTGCCAGTAAGACTAGCGGGGATCCAGATACGCAGTATTTT.

This sequence joins TRBV6-6 and TRBJ1-1; the D gene is possibly TRBD1 (5 bases). CDR1 is MNHNY, CDR2 SVGAGI, per germline (reference sequence). The V and J ends lost 6 bases and 1 base respectively, with 9 bases between them. The CDR3 spans 13 residues. The CDR3 nucleotides are TGTGCCAGCAGGGGAGGGGAGAACACTGAAGCTTTCTTT. Its translation is CASRGGENTEAFF.

The chain couples TRBV2 to TRBJ2-7, with TRBD1 as a possible D gene (7 bases). V gave up 4 bases and J gave up 2 bases, with 18 bases separating them. The V gene's germline CDR1 is SNHLY and CDR2 FYNNEI. The CDR3 contains 16 residues. The CDR3 DNA is TGTGCCAGCAGTGCCCCTGCGTCCAGGGGGGCCTACGAGCAGTACTTC. This sequence encodes CASSAPASRGAYEQYF. The complete variable domain, with remaining parts taken from reference TRBV2 and TRBJ2-7, reads EPEVTQTPSHQVTQMGQEVILRCVPISNHLYFYWYRQILGQKVEFLVSFYNNEISEKSEIFDDQFSVERPDGSNFTLKIRSTKLEDSAMYFCASSAPASRGAYEQYFGPGTRLTVT.

This clone was seen only a few times. The chain employs TRBV7-2 and TRBJ2-7, with 12 bases identical to TRBD2. The germline CDR1 and CDR2 sequences are SGHTA and FQGNSA. The V segment lost 4 bases and the J segment 6 bases; nucleotides outside the gene matches: 4. The CDR3 has 14 residues. The CDR3 spells CASSSSGGAREQYF. For the CDR3, the DNA is TGTGCCAGCAGCTCTAGCGGGGGGGCACGCGAGCAGTACTTC.

This clone came up a few times. This chain joins TRBV28 and TRBJ2-2; D perhaps matches TRBD1 (5 bases). Germline CDR1 MDHEN, CDR2 SYDVKM. Between the trimmed V and J ends, which lost 4 bases and 4 bases, there was a span of 16 bases. This CDR3 has 16 residues. The CDR3 loop is CASSWKGSRSTGELFF. The CDR3 nucleotides read TGTGCCAGCAGTTGGAAGGGGTCCAGGAGCACCGGGGAGCTGTTTTTT.

This chain uses TRBV20-1 with TRBJ1-1; D perhaps matches TRBD1 (5 bases). Trimming took 6 bases from V and 6 from J, leaving 11 bases between them. The germline CDR1 and CDR2 sequences are DFQATT and SNEGSKA (reference sequence). This CDR3 has 11 amino acids. The CDR3 DNA is TGCAGTGCCCGCCGGGGGGCTGAAGCTTTCTTT. The encoded protein is CSARRGAEAFF.

The rearrangement joins TRBV29-1 to TRBJ1-4, with TRBD1 matching 10 bases. CDR3 length: 13 residues. Per germline, CDR1 SQVTM and CDR2 ANQGSEA. V gave up 7 bases and J gave up 8 bases; unmatched junction bases: 7. The CDR3 sequence: CSDETGQGEKLFF. The CDR3 bases are TGCAGCGACGAGACGGGACAGGGGGAAAAACTGTTTTTT.

This clone was seen only a few times. Here the CDR3 DNA reads TGTGCCAGCAGCTTAGTGGGGACAGGAAACTACGAGCAGTACTTC. Its protein product is CASSLVGTGNYEQYF. The chain recombines TRBV7-2 with TRBJ2-7; TRBD1 aligns across 8 bases. The junction had 5 bases not matched to a gene; V was cut back by 1 base and J by 3 bases. The germline V gene encodes CDR1 SGHTA and CDR2 FQGNSA. This CDR3 has 15 residues.

This rearrangement joins TRBV11-2 to TRBJ2-1; TRBD2 might be the D (6 bases). There are 17 residues in the CDR3. V was cut by 1 base and J by 0 bases, with 13 bases left in between. Germline CDR1 reads SGHAT; CDR2 reads FQNNGV. The CDR3 nucleotides are TGTGCCAGCAGCTTAGCCGGGACTGGGAGCTCCTACAATGAGCAGTTCTTC. Residues: CASSLAGTGSSYNEQFF.

The V gene is TRBV28, the J gene TRBJ1-3; the D is unclear. V was pared by 3 bases and J by 4 bases, with 7 bases between. Germline V gene sequence: CDR1 MDHEN, CDR2 SYDVKM. The CDR3 consists of 13 residues. In nucleotides, the CDR3 is TGTGCCAGCAGTTTCTACGCGGGAAACACCATATATTTT. This codes for CASSFYAGNTIYF.

This clone has more than one count but fewer than ten. V usage is TRBV7-2 and J usage is TRBJ2-7; D may be TRBD2 (6 bases). Germline CDR1 SGHTA, CDR2 FQGNSA. V was pared by 5 bases and J by 6 bases, with 20 bases between. CDR3 size: 15 residues. CDR3 DNA: TGTGCCAGCAGCAGGGTCCAGGCTAGCGCATCCGAGCAGTACTTC. It codes for CASSRVQASASEQYF.